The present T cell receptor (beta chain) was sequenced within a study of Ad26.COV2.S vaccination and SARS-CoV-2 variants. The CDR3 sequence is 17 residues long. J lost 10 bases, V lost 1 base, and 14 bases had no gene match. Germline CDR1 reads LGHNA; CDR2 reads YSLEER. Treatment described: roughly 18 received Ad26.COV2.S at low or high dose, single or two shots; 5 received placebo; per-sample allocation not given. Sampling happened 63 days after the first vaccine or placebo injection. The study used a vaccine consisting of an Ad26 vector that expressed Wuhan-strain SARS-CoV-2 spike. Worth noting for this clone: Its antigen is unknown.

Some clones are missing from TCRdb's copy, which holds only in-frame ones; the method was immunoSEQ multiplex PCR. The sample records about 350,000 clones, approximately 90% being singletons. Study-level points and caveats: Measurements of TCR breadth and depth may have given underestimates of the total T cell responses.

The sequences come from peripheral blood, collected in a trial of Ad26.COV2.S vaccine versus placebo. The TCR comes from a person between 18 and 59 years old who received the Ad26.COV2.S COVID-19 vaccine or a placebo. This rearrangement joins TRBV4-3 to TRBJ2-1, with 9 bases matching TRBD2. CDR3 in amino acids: CASSQAPGVAGVREQFF. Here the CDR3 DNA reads TGCGCCAGCAGCCAAGCCCCCGGGGTAGCGGGAGTTCGCGAGCAGTTCTTC.